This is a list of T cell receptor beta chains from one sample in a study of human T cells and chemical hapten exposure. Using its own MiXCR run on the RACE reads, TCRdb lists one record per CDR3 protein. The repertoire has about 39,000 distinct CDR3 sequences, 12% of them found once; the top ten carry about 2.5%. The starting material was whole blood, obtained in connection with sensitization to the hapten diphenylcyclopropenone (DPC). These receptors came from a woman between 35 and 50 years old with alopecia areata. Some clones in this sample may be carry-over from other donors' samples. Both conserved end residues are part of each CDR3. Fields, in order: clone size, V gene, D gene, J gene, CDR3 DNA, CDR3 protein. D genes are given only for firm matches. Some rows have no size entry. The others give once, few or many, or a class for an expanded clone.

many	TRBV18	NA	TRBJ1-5	TGTGCCAGCTCATCAGGGGATAGCAATCAGCCCCAGCATTTT	CASSSGDSNQPQHF
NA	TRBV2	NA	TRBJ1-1	TGTGCCAGCAGTGAACTGGGGCAGAACACTGAAGCTTTCTTT	CASSELGQNTEAFF
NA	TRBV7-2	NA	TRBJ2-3	TGTGCCAGCAGCTCGGCTGTTTTGGCAGATACGCAGTATTTT	CASSSAVLADTQYF
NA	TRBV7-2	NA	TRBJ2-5	TGTGCCAGCAGCCTAACACAAGAGACCCAGTACTTC	CASSLTQETQYF
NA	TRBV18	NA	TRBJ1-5	TGTGCCAGCTCCTCGCGGACAGTCAATCAGCCCCAGCATTTT	CASSSRTVNQPQHF
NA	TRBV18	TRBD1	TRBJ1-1	TGTGCCAGCTCACCACGACAGGGCTCTGAAGCTTTCTTT	CASSPRQGSEAFF
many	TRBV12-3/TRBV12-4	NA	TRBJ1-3	TGTGCCAGCACCCACGGCTCTGGAAACACCATATATTTT	CASTHGSGNTIYF
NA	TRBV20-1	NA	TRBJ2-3	TGCAGTGCTAGAAATTATCGGGCTAGCGTCACAGATACGCAGTATTTT	CSARNYRASVTDTQYF
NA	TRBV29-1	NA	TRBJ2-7	TGCAGCGTCCCCGCCGGAGGGGGGGTCGCCTACGAGCAGTACTTC	CSVPAGGGVAYEQYF
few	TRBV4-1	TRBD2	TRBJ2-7	TGCGCCAGCAGCCAAGTTAGCGGGAGTAGGGCGTACGAGCAGTACTTC	CASSQVSGSRAYEQYF
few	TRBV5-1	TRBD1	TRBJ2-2	TGCGCCAGCAGCTTGCACCTGGGACAGGGTAGCGGGGAGCTGTTTTTT	CASSLHLGQGSGELFF
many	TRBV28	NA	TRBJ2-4	TGTGCCAGCAGTTCCGCGAGGTTGGGTCAGGACATTCAGTACTTC	CASSSARLGQDIQYF
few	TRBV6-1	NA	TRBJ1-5	TGTGCCAGCACACCAGCGACGGCTAGCAATCAGCCCCAGCATTTT	CASTPATASNQPQHF
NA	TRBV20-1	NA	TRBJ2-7	TGCAGTGCAGACCGGGACCCCTACGAGCAGTACTTC	CSADRDPYEQYF
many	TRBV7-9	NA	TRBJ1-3	TGTGCCAGCAGCCCCCCCCGCGGAGACACCATATATTTT	CASSPPRGDTIYF
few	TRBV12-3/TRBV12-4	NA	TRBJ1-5	TGTGCCAGCACCTTAGGGTCGGGGGTCAATCAGCCCCAGCATTTT	CASTLGSGVNQPQHF